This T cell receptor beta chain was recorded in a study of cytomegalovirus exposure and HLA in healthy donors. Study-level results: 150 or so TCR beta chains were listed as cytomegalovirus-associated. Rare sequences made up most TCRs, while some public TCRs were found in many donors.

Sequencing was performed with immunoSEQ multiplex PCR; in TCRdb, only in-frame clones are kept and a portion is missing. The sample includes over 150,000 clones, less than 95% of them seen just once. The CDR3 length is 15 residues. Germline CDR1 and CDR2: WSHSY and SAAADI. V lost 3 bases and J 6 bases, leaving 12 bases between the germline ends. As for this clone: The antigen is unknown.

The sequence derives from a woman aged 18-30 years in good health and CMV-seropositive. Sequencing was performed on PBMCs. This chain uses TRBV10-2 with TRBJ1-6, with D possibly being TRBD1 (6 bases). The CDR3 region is CASSESRGINSPLHF. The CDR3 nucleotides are TGCGCCAGCAGTGAATCCAGGGGTATTAATTCACCCCTCCACTTT.